Following are 5 T cell receptor beta chains from one sample sequenced in a study of CD8 T cells in Susac syndrome. The RNA input was 0.5 to 1 ug, and it was reverse transcribed with random hexamers. Each CDR3 protein gets one entry after TCRdb re-called the immunoSEQ multiplex PCR reads with MiXCR. Among tens of thousands of distinct CDR3 sequences listed, around 94% were seen once. Sequenced input: CD8+ T cells from PBMCs. These receptors all stem from a human donor in good health.

The V and J genes are TRBV7-8 and TRBJ2-1; perhaps D is TRBD1 or TRBD2 (6 bases each). Trimming pared 7 bases from V and 8 bases from J, leaving 21 bases between. This CDR3 comprises 15 residues. Germline CDR1 is SGHVS and CDR2 is FQNEAQ. CDR3 DNA sequence: TGTGCCAGCAACCTAGCGACACAGGGAAAATATGAGCAGTTCTTC. This gives the protein CASNLATQGKYEQFF.

This rearrangement joins TRBV9 to TRBJ2-1; D gene unclear. This CDR3 region has 16 residues. Deletions cut 1 base from V and 0 bases from J, with 11 bases between. CDR1 and CDR2 (germline): SGDLS, YYNGEE. The CDR3: CASSVMVGASYNEQFF. In DNA form, the CDR3 reads TGTGCCAGCAGCGTAATGGTTGGAGCCTCCTACAATGAGCAGTTCTTC.

The rearrangement joins TRBV19 to TRBJ1-2; D is unclear. The CDR3 is 10 amino acids. CDR1 and CDR2 (germline): LNHDA, SQIVND (reference sequence). Deletions cut 8 bases from V and 5 bases from J, with 6 bases between. The CDR3 nucleotides read TGTGCCAGTGGGGTTTATGGCTACACCTTC. Translating gives CASGVYGYTF.

The chain combines TRBV7-2 with TRBJ2-1, with a weak D call TRBD2 (5 bases). The CDR3 is 16 residues long. V was cut by 7 bases and J by 8 bases, with 24 bases left in between. The germline CDR1 and CDR2 sequences are SGHTA and FQGNSA. This CDR3 reads CASTNLAGVSFDEQFF. CDR3 DNA: TGTGCCAGCACCAACCTCGCCGGGGTGTCTTTCGATGAGCAGTTCTTC.

The chain joins TRBV27 to TRBJ1-1, with 7 bases aligning to TRBD1. The CDR3 spans 15 residues. The germline gives CDR1 MNHEY, CDR2 SMNVEV (reference sequence). The V and J ends lost 5 bases and 1 base, in that order; junction bases with no gene match: 7. The CDR3 protein is CASSRNRDRNTEAFF. DNA of the CDR3: TGTGCCAGCAGTCGAAATCGGGACAGGAACACTGAAGCTTTCTTT.